The text below deals with one TCR beta chain. Its antigen has not been determined. Qualities for individual bases were not recorded, and no much larger clone is one base off. Based on the germline V gene, the CDR1 and CDR2 sequences are SGHNT and YENEEA. Taken from cysteine to phenylalanine, the CDR3 has 15 residues. The sequence is cut down to CDR3 DNA, 45 bases in frame from base 1. Germline trimming: 5 bases from V, 6 bases from J; junction bases outside gene matches: 5. The record originates from a study of CD4 T cells in relation to SARS-CoV-2 and coronaviruses (dated by TCRdb to the early 2020s). About the study as a whole: Shared crossreactive spike epitopes were mapped to their HLA restriction using patient-derived lymphoblastoid cell lines. At the level of individual TCR clonotypes, the study measured memory CD4+ T cell crossreactivity between SARS-CoV-2 spike protein and common cold coronavirus spike proteins. Samples from a few pre-COVID donors and the naive versus memory experiments were sequenced with the Adaptive Biotechnologies TCR-sequencing kit; other data were Illumina-based. A different, Illumina-based TCR-beta assay was used to sequence expansion assays from other donors in the study.

CD4+ T cells from unexposed donors were collected before the COVID-19 pandemic (2011-2018). Naive and memory CD4+ T cells were separated from cryopreserved PBMCs through CD4 enrichment, which was followed by EasySep naive CD4+ T cell enrichment. The leukapheresis product for the unexposed donors was obtained through commercial purchase. Ficoll-Paque PLUS gradient centrifugation was used to isolate PBMCs from either whole blood or leukapheresis product. PBMCs were either cryopreserved at -140°C or used fresh in the expansion assay. The QIAamp Micro DNA Kit was used to extract genomic DNA from the CD4+ T cells. Uncultured naive and memory CD4+ T cell DNA received deep-resolution immunoSEQ TCR-beta sequencing. The published analysis was carried out like this. During preprocessing, nonproductive sequences were discarded, as were any CDR3s that did not begin with C, did not end with F or W, or were shorter than 7 amino acids. Cultured and uncultured naive and memory CD4+ repertoires were searched for previously identified spike- and CEF-reactive CDR3s. Pairwise Levenshtein distance, computed with the stringdist R package after three terminal residues were trimmed from each end, was used as the measure of CDR3 homology. TCRdb provides this immuneACCESS table in a form limited to in-frame rearrangements. Some clones are lacking; in checked studies, under half of them reflect an unresolved V gene, and why the rest are absent is not known. V, J and clone size reflect that table, while D and trimming were determined from the DNA. The sample has tens of thousands of clones on record, just over 85% of them singletons. The top ten clones comprise 1.3% to 1.5% of the sample.

The research as a whole found: Sequencing of naive versus memory cells indicated that the assay detects memory recall responses, not primary responses primed during culture. Roughly 67% of donors had memory CD4+ clonotypes that crossrecognized SARS-CoV-2 and at least one common cold coronavirus spike. The study was constrained by small numbers of patients and of tested TCRs. Crossreactive clones showed significantly weaker SARS-CoV-2-driven expansion than monoreactive clones, consistent with antigenic imprinting. Because the crossreactivity analysis focused on spike protein, crossreactivity against other viral proteins was not assessed. Pre-pandemic and post-infection samples were not both contributed by any donor, so tracing of the source of pre-existing responses was limited.

The chain joins TRBV11-3 to TRBJ2-2; 11 bases in between match TRBD2. The sequence was collected from a human donor in good health. Material: memory CD4+ T cells from PBMCs. In the paper's terms, the cell subset or site label means: memory (non-naive) CD4+ T cells. The DNA sequence reads TGTGCCAGCAGCACGGGGACTAGCGGACCCGGGGAGCTGTTTTTT. The resulting protein is CASSTGTSGPGELFF.